In this sample, the clone carrying this T cell receptor beta chain turned up a few times. Its specificity is unknown. This sample was taken from a study of identical twins. Germline V gene lookup returns CDR1 LGHNA and CDR2 YNFKEQ. This CDR3 region has 15 residues. V gave up 4 bases and J gave up 4 bases, with 17 bases separating them. Findings and caveats of the study: Monozygotic twin pairs showed more out-of-frame TCR alpha sharing than models estimated. For out-of-frame beta sequences, excess twin sharing was weaker. The presence of invariant MAIT and iNKT cells could partly confound analyses of zero-insertion sequences.

Using its own MiXCR run on the 5' RACE reads, TCRdb lists one record per CDR3 protein. This table holds about 660,000 distinct CDR3 sequences, about 9.4% found once. The same sample was also studied in work on yellow fever vaccine responses in identical twins. From that report: Reports say the vaccine T cell response in twins looked partly convergent and partly personalized.

The TCR comes from a woman aged 18-30 years in good health. V is TRBV4-2 and J is TRBJ2-7; D not resolved. The sequenced sample was PBMCs. This CDR3 reads CASSPTGTEIYEQYF. CDR3 sequence (DNA): TGTGCCAGCAGCCCGACGGGTACAGAGATTTACGAGCAGTACTTC.